Following are 8 T cell receptor beta chains from one sample sequenced in a study of OX40 agonist ivuxolimab in advanced cancers. This table comes from immunoSEQ multiplex PCR, and its TCRdb copy is limited to in-frame clones, with some not included. The sample lists some 70,000 clones, approximately 84% seen once, with roughly 2% in the top ten. Sequenced material: CD4+ or CD8+ T cells sorted from blood, taken in a trial of the OX40 agonist ivuxolimab. These receptors were collected from an adult with an advanced solid tumor such as melanoma, head and neck, liver or kidney cancer.

This chain joins TRBV2 and TRBJ2-1, with unresolved D. V shed 9 bases and J shed 0 bases, with 9 bases lying between them. CDR1 and CDR2 (germline): SNHLY, FYNNEI. This CDR3 comprises 13 residues. The CDR3: CASFLSSYNEQFF. The CDR3 region has the DNA TGTGCCAGTTTCTTAAGCTCCTACAATGAGCAGTTCTTC.

CDR3 sequence (DNA): TGTGCCTGGAGTGGATACAGCCTATCGGCGAATGAGCAGTTCTTC. Its protein is CAWSGYSLSANEQFF. The V and J genes are TRBV30 and TRBJ2-1; D remains ambiguous. Trimming removed 1 base at V and 7 bases at J, with 17 bases between. Germline assignment: CDR1 GTSNPN and CDR2 SVGIG (reference sequence). The CDR3 is 15 residues long.

V gene TRBV5-4 combines with J gene TRBJ2-2, with D possibly TRBD2 on 6 matching bases. The V gene lost 2 bases and the J gene lost 4 bases, with 12 bases spanning the gap. The CDR3 spans 15 residues. Germline V gene lookup returns CDR1 SGHNT and CDR2 YYREEE (reference sequence). The CDR3 loop reads CASSFGGRSTGELFF. The CDR3 DNA follows: TGTGCCAGCAGCTTCGGTGGGAGGAGCACCGGGGAGCTGTTTTTT.

The chain carries TRBV14 and TRBJ1-1; maybe TRBD1 (5 bases). The CDR3 runs 12 residues. The germline CDR1 and CDR2 sequences are SGHDN and FVKESK. Trimming removed 8 bases from V and 11 bases from J, with 18 bases in between. CDR3 region: CASPPGGWVAFF. CDR3 DNA sequence: TGTGCCAGCCCACCTGGGGGGTGGGTGGCTTTCTTT. The full variable domain, with the rest looked up from reference TRBV14 and TRBJ1-1, is EAGVTQFPSHSVIEKGQTVTLRCDPISGHDNLYWYRRVMGKEIKFLLHFVKESKQDESGMPNNRFLAERTGGTYSTLKVQPAELEDSGVYFCASPPGGWVAFFGQGTRLTVV.

This clone appeared a few times. This rearrangement joins TRBV5-1 to TRBJ2-7; D may be TRBD1 (6 bases). Germline CDR1 and CDR2: SGHRS and YFSETQ. The CDR3 length is 14 residues. Trimming removed 4 bases from V and 4 bases from J, with 15 bases in between. Here the CDR3 DNA reads TGCGCCAGCAGCGGCACGAGGGGGTCGTACGAGCAGTACTTC. Its translation is CASSGTRGSYEQYF. Filled out from reference TRBV5-1 and TRBJ2-7, the complete variable domain reads KAGVTQTPRYLIKTRGQQVTLSCSPISGHRSVSWYQQTPGQGLQFLFEYFSETQRNKGNFPGRFSGRQFSNSRSEMNVSTLELGDSALYLCASSGTRGSYEQYFGPGTRLTVT.

This clone was counted at least ten times. V gene TRBV5-1 combines with J gene TRBJ2-7; D is uncertain. V was trimmed by 0 bases and J by 4 bases, leaving 8 bases between them. This CDR3 is built from 13 residues. CDR1 is SGHRS and CDR2 is YFSETQ in the germline V gene. The CDR3 region is CASSLVSEYEQYF. CDR3 sequence (DNA): TGCGCCAGCAGCTTGGTATCTGAATACGAGCAGTACTTC.

The V and J genes are TRBV4-1 and TRBJ2-1, with 8 bases matching TRBD2. Germline V lookup: CDR1 MGHRA, CDR2 YSYEKL. This CDR3 comprises 17 residues. V was pared by 2 bases and J by 4 bases, with 10 bases of the junction left unmatched. CDR3 bases: TGCGCCAGCAGCCAATCCGCCCGGGGGGGCCGTTACAATGAGCAGTTCTTC. Translation: CASSQSARGGRYNEQFF.

The gene calls are TRBV7-2 and TRBJ1-5; TRBD1 might be the D (6 bases). V was cut by 3 bases and J by 4 bases, with 13 bases left in between. The CDR3 contains 15 residues. The germline gives CDR1 SGHTA, CDR2 FQGNSA. The DNA of the CDR3 is TGTGCCAGCAGCTTTGACAAGGGGGATAATCAGCCCCAGCATTTT. This sequence encodes CASSFDKGDNQPQHF. Supplemented by reference TRBV7-2 and TRBJ1-5, the full variable domain reads GAGVSQSPSNKVTEKGKDVELRCDPISGHTALYWYRQSLGQGLEFLIYFQGNSAPDKSGLPSDRFSAERTGGSVSTLTIQRTQQEDSAVYLCASSFDKGDNQPQHFGDGTRLSIL.